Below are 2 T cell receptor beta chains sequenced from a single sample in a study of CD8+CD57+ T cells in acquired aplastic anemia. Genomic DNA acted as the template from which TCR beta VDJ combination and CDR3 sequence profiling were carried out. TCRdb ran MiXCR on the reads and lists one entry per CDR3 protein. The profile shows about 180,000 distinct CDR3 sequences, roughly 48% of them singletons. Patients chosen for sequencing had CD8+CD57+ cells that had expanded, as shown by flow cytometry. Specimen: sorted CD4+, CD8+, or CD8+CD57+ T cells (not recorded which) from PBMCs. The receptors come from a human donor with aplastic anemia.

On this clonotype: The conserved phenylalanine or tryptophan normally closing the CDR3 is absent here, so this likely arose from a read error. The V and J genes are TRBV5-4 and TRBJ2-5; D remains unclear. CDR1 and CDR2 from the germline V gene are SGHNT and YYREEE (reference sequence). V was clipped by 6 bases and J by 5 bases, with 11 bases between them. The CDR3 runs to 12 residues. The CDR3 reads CASTDGVETQYL. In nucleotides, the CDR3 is TGTGCCAGCACTGATGGGGTGGAGACCCAGTACCTC.

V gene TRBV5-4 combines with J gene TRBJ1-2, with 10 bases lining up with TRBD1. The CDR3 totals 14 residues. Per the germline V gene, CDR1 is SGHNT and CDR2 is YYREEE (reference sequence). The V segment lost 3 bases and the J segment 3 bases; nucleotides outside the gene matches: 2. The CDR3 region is CASSWGTGDYGYTF. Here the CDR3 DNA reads TGTGCCAGCAGCTGGGGGACAGGGGACTATGGCTACACCTTC.